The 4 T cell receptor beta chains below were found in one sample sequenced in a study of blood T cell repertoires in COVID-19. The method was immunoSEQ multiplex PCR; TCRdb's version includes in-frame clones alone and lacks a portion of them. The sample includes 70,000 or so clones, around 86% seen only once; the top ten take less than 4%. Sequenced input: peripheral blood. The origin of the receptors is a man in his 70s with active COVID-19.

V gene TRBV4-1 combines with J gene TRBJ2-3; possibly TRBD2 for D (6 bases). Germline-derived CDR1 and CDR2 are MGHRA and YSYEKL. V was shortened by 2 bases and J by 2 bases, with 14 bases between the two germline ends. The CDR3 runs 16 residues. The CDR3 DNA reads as TGCGCCAGCAGCCAATGGGCTAGCGAGCCCACAGATACGCAGTATTTT. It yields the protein CASSQWASEPTDTQYF.

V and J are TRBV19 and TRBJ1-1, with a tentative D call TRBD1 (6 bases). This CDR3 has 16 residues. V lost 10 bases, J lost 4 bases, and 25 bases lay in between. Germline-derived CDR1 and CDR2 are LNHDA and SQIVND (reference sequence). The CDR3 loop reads CATQQAPTGLGTEAFF. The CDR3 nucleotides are TGTGCCACCCAGCAGGCCCCTACAGGGCTCGGCACTGAAGCTTTCTTT.

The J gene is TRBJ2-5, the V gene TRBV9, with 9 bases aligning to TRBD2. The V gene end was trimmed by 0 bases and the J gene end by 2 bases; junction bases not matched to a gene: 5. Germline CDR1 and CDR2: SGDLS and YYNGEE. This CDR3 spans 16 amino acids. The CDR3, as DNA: TGTGCCAGCAGCGTAGAGGGGCTAGCGGGGCAAGAGACCCAGTACTTC. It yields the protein CASSVEGLAGQETQYF. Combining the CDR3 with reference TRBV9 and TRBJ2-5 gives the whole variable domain DSGVTQTPKHLITATGQRVTLRCSPRSGDLSVYWYQQSLDQGLQFLIQYYNGEERAKGNILERFSAQQFPDLHSELNLSSLELGDSALYFCASSVEGLAGQETQYFGPGTRLLVL.

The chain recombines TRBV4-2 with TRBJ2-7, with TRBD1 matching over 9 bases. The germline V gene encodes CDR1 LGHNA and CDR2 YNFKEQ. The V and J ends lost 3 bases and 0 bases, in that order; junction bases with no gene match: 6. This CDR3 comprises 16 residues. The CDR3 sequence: CASSHSGQGSSYEQYF. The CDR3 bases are TGTGCCAGCAGCCATTCCGGACAGGGGAGCTCCTACGAGCAGTACTTC.